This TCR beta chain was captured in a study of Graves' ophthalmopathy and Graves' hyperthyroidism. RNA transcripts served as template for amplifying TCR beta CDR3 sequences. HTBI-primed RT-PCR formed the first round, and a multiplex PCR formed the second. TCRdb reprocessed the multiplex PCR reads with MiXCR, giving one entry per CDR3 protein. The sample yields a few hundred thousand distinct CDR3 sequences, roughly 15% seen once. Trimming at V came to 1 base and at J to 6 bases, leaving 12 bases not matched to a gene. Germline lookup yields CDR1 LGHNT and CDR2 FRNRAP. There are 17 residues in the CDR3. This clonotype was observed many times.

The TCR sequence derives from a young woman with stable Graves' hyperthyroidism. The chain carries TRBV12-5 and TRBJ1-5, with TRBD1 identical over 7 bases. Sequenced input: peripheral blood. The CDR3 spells CASGLGPQGRGSQPQHF. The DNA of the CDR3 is TGTGCTAGTGGTTTGGGTCCACAGGGGCGGGGGAGTCAGCCCCAGCATTTT.